A selection of T cell receptor beta chains follows, all from one sample in a study of Ad26.COV2.S vaccination and SARS-CoV-2 variants. Generated by immunoSEQ multiplex PCR, the TCRdb table keeps only in-frame clones and is missing some. The sample includes about 350,000 clones, approximately 86% seen only once; the top ten take around 10%. The sequencing here drew on peripheral blood, taken in a trial of Ad26.COV2.S vaccine versus placebo. The receptors were sampled from a person aged 18 to 59 who received the Ad26.COV2.S COVID-19 vaccine or a placebo. The CDR3 runs from the conserved cysteine through the conserved F or W. The order of the fields is clone size, V gene, J gene, D gene, CDR3 protein, CDR3 DNA. The D gene is left open where the match is weak. Clone size appears in some rows only: once, few, many, or a class for an expanded clone.

>.|TRBV5-1|TRBJ2-7|TRBD2
CASSDSGRAGEQYF
TGCGCCAGCAGTGATAGCGGGAGGGCAGGCGAGCAGTACTTC
>.|TRBV21-1|TRBJ2-7|.
CASTSSVQPYEQYF
TGTGCCAGCACATCTAGCGTACAACCCTACGAGCAGTACTTC
>.|TRBV12-3/TRBV12-4|TRBJ1-3|.
CASSLINTIYF
TGTGCCAGCAGTTTGATTAACACCATATATTTT
>.|TRBV6-2/TRBV6-3|TRBJ2-7|.
CASSRTDSSYEQYF
TGTGCCAGCAGCCGTACGGACAGCTCCTACGAGCAGTACTTC
>few|TRBV28|TRBJ1-1|.
CASSLSGVKDRAIAFF
TGTGCCAGCAGTTTATCAGGGGTTAAGGACAGAGCGATAGCTTTCTTT
>.|TRBV29-1|TRBJ2-1|TRBD2
CSLQGFWGRDSYNEQFF
TGCAGCCTACAAGGGTTTTGGGGGAGGGACTCCTACAATGAGCAGTTCTTC
>.|TRBV21-1|TRBJ2-7|.
CASSKVRSLGARGDLTYEQYF
TGTGCCAGCAGCAAAGTGCGGTCCCTCGGGGCAAGGGGGGACCTTACCTACGAGCAGTACTTC
>.|TRBV28|TRBJ2-7|TRBD1
CASRAQGARYEQYF
TGTGCCAGCAGGGCACAGGGGGCGCGGTACGAGCAGTACTTC
>.|TRBV5-6|TRBJ1-2|TRBD1
CASSSGQGFGYTF
TGTGCCAGCAGCTCGGGACAGGGATTTGGCTACACCTTC
>.|TRBV18|TRBJ2-7|.
CASSPPGRNSYEQYF
TGTGCCAGCTCACCACCGGGACGCAACTCCTACGAGCAGTACTTC
>.|TRBV7-9|TRBJ2-5|TRBD1
CASSPRQGETQYF
TGTGCCAGCAGCCCCAGACAGGGGGAGACCCAGTACTTC
>.|TRBV5-1|TRBJ1-2|.
CASSFRGADGYTF
TGCGCCAGCAGCTTCCGGGGGGCCGATGGCTACACCTTC
>.|TRBV7-7|TRBJ1-5|.
CASSLVFRSRSPDGQPQHF
TGTGCTAGCAGCTTAGTTTTCAGGTCCCGGTCTCCGGATGGTCAGCCCCAGCATTTT
>once|TRBV28|TRBJ2-1|TRBD1
CASSFQGAGNEQFF
TGTGCCAGCAGTTTCCAGGGGGCTGGGAATGAGCAGTTCTTC
>.|TRBV13|TRBJ2-5|.
CATSGQKETQYF
TGTGCCACCTCGGGACAAAAAGAGACCCAGTACTTC